This T cell receptor (beta chain) derives from a study of shared clonotypes between healthy human individuals. In replicate PCRs of sorted subsets, roughly 200 ng DNA, approximately 32,000 T cell genomes, was used. Sequencing used immunoSEQ multiplex PCR; TCRdb keeps in-frame clones, though not all of them. The sample contains some 600,000 clones, approximately 96% of which appear only once. As defined, naive CD8 cells were CD45RO-negative and positively selected for CCR7, with terminally differentiated effector memory CD45RA+ cells excluded. The CDR3 has 13 amino acids. Trimming removed 3 bases from V and 4 bases from J, with 4 bases in between. Germline CDR1 reads SGHTA; CDR2 reads FQGNSA. Study-level points and caveats: Among non-shared clonotypes, generation probabilities were lower than among those shared by all four donors.

As regards this clone: The antigen remains unidentified.

The receptor was derived from a woman younger than 45 in good health. The rearrangement uses TRBV7-2 and TRBJ2-6, with D hard to call. The sequenced material came from naive CD8+ T cells sorted from blood. The CDR3, as DNA: TGTGCCAGCAGCTTTGCCGGGGCCAACGTCCTGACTTTC. Encoded protein: CASSFAGANVLTF. Supplemented by reference TRBV7-2 and TRBJ2-6, the full variable domain reads GAGVSQSPSNKVTEKGKDVELRCDPISGHTALYWYRQSLGQGLEFLIYFQGNSAPDKSGLPSDRFSAERTGGSVSTLTIQRTQQEDSAVYLCASSFAGANVLTFGAGSRLTVL.